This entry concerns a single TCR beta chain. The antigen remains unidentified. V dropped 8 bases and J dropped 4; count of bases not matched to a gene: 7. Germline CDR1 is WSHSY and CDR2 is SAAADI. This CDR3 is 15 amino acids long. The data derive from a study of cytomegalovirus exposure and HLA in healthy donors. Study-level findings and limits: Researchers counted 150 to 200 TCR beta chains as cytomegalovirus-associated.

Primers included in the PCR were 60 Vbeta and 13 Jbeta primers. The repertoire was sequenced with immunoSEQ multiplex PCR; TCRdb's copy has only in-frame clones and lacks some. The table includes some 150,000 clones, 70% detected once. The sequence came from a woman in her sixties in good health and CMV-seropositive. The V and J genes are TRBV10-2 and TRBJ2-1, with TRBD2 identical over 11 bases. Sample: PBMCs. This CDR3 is CASARLAGNYNEQFF. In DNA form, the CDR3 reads TGCGCCAGCGCGAGACTAGCGGGGAATTACAATGAGCAGTTCTTC.